These 10 T cell receptor beta chains were all obtained from the same sample, sequenced in a study of naive and memory T cell subsets. The beta constant-region primer was an equimolar mix of two oligonucleotides covering TRBC1 and TRBC2. Four rounds of PCR amplified the ligated cDNA using nested alpha and beta constant-region primers plus SP2. TCRdb reanalysed the UMI-ligation and nested PCR reads using MiXCR and keeps one entry per CDR3 protein. Here the sample spans 15,000 to 20,000 distinct CDR3 sequences, about 9% being singletons. Sequenced: central memory CD8+ T cells from blood. These receptors were taken from a human donor in good health.

CDR3: CASSEGGSREQFF. The CDR3 nucleotides read TGTGCCAGCAGTGAGGGGGGGTCTCGTGAGCAGTTCTTC. This chain connects TRBV6-4 to TRBJ2-1; 7 bases map to TRBD2. V shed 3 bases and J 9 bases; nucleotides not matched to a gene: 5. CDR1 is MRHNA and CDR2 is SNTAGT in the germline V gene. CDR3 length: 13 residues.

This clonotype was seen a few times. V gene TRBV12-3 or TRBV12-4 combines with J gene TRBJ2-1; TRBD2 matches at 7 bases. This CDR3 contains 16 residues. The V and J ends lost 3 bases and 9 bases, in that order; junction bases with no gene match: 14. The CDR3 reads CASSFQRDSPGVEQFF. For the CDR3, the DNA is TGTGCCAGCAGTTTTCAGCGGGACTCCCCGGGGGTTGAGCAGTTCTTC.

The gene calls are TRBV6-2 or TRBV6-3 and TRBJ1-1, with D maybe TRBD1 (5 bases). The CDR3 has 13 residues. Germline CDR1 and CDR2: MNHEY and SVGEGT. The V end lost 7 bases, the J end lost 5 bases, and 14 bases lay between the germline ends. Here the CDR3 DNA reads TGTGCCAGCACCTTCACCCGGGGGACTGAAGCTTTCTTT. Translated, it gives CASTFTRGTEAFF.

At least ten counts were recorded for this clonotype. V and J are TRBV12-3 or TRBV12-4 and TRBJ2-1; 8 bases are shared with TRBD2. The CDR3 has 13 residues. The V gene end was trimmed by 10 bases and the J gene end by 7 bases; junction bases not matched to a gene: 9. The CDR3 coding sequence is TGTGCCACCGCGGGGGGCCCCCTTAATGAGCAGTTCTTC. Its translation: CATAGGPLNEQFF.

In DNA, the CDR3 is TGTGCCAGCAGCTTAGCGGTAGCGGCGCAATCACAAGAGACCCAGTACTTC. Protein: CASSLAVAAQSQETQYF. The chain employs TRBV7-6 and TRBJ2-5, with D perhaps TRBD2 (6 bases). The CDR3 covers 17 residues. Germline loops: CDR1 SGHVS, CDR2 FNYEAQ. The V gene lost 0 bases and the J gene lost 2 bases, with 16 bases spanning the gap. Looking up the rest from reference TRBV7-6 and TRBJ2-5 gives the full variable domain: GAGVSQSPRYKVTKRGQDVALRCDPISGHVSLYWYRQALGQGPEFLTYFNYEAQQDKSGLPNDRFSAERPEGSISTLTIQRTEQRDSAMYRCASSLAVAAQSQETQYFGPGTRLLVL.

The chain joins TRBV7-8 to TRBJ2-1; D is perhaps TRBD2 (5 bases). This CDR3 comprises 16 residues. The germline gives CDR1 SGHVS, CDR2 FQNEAQ. Trimming pared 5 bases from V and 8 bases from J, leaving 22 bases between. The CDR3 nucleotides are TGTGCCAGCAGCCTCCAACTAGGATCTAGGATGCATGAGCAGTTCTTC. Its translation is CASSLQLGSRMHEQFF.

This clonotype has a count of ten or more. The rearrangement uses TRBV12-3 or TRBV12-4 and TRBJ1-3; TRBD1 aligns across 10 bases. The CDR3 has 16 residues. The V and J ends lost 8 bases and 4 bases, in that order; junction bases with no gene match: 11. Here the CDR3 reads CASRGLGTGDGNTIYF. DNA of the CDR3: TGTGCCAGCCGAGGTCTTGGGACAGGGGACGGAAACACCATATATTTT.

Only a few counts were recorded for this clonotype. The genes are TRBV27 and TRBJ2-6; no definite D call. This CDR3 region has 17 residues. V was pared by 1 base and J by 2 bases, with 12 bases between. In germline, CDR1 is MNHEY, CDR2 SMNVEV (reference sequence). CDR3 bases: TGTGCCAGCAGTTTATTAACAGTAACCCCTGGGGCCAACGTCCTGACTTTC. Its translation is CASSLLTVTPGANVLTF.

This clonotype was seen at least ten times. V is TRBV4-2 and J is TRBJ2-3; no reliable D call. There are 15 residues in the CDR3. V was shortened by 1 base and J by 0 bases, with 8 bases between the two germline ends. Per the germline V gene, CDR1 is LGHNA and CDR2 is YNFKEQ. The DNA of the CDR3 is TGTGCCAGCAGCCAAGCGGGTACTAGCACAGATACGCAGTATTTT. This codes for CASSQAGTSTDTQYF.

This clonotype was counted many times. This sequence joins TRBV10-3 and TRBJ2-5; D tentatively reads TRBD1 or TRBD2 (6 bases each). Germline assignment: CDR1 ENHRY and CDR2 SYGVKD. This CDR3 has 14 amino acids. With 0 bases removed from V and 9 bases from J, the gap between germline ends came to 14 bases. The DNA of the CDR3 is TGTGCCATCAGTGAGTCGATGGGGGGCTTGCCCCAGTACTTC. Translated: CAISESMGGLPQYF.